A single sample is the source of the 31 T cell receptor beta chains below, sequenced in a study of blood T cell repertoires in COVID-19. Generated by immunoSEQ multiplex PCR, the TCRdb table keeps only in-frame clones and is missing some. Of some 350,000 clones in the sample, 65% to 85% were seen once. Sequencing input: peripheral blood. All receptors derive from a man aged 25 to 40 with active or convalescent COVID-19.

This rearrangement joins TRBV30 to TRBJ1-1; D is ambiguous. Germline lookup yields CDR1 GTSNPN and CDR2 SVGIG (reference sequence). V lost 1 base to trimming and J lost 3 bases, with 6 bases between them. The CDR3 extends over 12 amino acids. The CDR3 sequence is CAWSARDTEAFF. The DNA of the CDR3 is TGTGCCTGGAGTGCACGGGACACTGAAGCTTTCTTT. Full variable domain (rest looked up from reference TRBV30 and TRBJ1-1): SQTIHQWPATLVQPVGSPLSLECTVEGTSNPNLYWYRQAAGRGLQLLFYSVGIGQISSEVPQNLSASRPQDRQFILSSKKLLLSDSGFYLCAWSARDTEAFFGQGTRLTVV.

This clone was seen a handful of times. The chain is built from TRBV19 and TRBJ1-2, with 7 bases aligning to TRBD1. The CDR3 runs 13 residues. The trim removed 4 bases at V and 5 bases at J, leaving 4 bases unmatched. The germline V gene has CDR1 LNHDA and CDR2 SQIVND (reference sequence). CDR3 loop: CASSTGQRYGYTF. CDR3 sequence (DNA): TGTGCCAGTAGTACGGGACAGAGATATGGCTACACCTTC.

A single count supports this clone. The CDR3 loop is CASRGGRSSGNTIYF. CDR3 DNA: TGTGCCAGCAGGGGGGGACGCTCCTCTGGAAACACCATATATTTT. The rearrangement joins TRBV27 to TRBJ1-3; D may be TRBD1 (5 bases). The CDR3 contains 15 residues. CDR1 and CDR2 (germline): MNHEY, SMNVEV (reference sequence). Trimming cost V 6 bases and J 0 bases, with 12 bases left between them.

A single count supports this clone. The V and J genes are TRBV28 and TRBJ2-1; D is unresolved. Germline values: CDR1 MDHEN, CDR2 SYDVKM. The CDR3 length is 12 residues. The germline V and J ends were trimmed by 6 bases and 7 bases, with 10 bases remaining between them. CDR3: CASRYSVNEQFF. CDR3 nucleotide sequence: TGTGCCAGCAGATATAGTGTTAATGAGCAGTTCTTC.

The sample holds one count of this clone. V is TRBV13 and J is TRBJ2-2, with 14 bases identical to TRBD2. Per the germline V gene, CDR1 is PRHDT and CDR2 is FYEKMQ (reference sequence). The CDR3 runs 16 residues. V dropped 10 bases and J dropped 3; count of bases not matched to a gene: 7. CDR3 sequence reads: CATPRGLAGDTGELFF. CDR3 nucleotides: TGTGCCACACCCCGGGGACTAGCGGGAGACACCGGGGAGCTGTTTTTT.

CDR3 nucleotide sequence: TGTGCCAGCAGTTCAAGGGGAGGAAAGAGAAACACCATATATTTT. It is translated as CASSSRGGKRNTIYF. V gene TRBV6-5 combines with J gene TRBJ1-3, with a weak D call TRBD1 (5 bases). Germline values: CDR1 MNHEY, CDR2 SVGAGI. V lost 4 bases to trimming and J lost 5 bases, with 15 bases between them. This CDR3 has 15 residues.

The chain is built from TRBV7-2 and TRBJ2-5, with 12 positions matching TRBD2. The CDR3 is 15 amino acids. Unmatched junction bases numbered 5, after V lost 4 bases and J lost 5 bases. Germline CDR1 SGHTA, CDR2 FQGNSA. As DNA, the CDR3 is TGTGCCAGCAGCTCCCGACTAGCGGGGGCTGAGACCCAGTACTTC. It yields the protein CASSSRLAGAETQYF.

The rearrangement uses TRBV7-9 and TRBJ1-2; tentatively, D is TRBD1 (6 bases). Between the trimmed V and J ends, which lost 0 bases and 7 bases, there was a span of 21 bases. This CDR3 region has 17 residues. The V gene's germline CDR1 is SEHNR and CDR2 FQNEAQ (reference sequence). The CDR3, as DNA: TGTGCCAGCAGCTTAGCGGCCACAGGGCCGTCATTGGGTGGCTACACCTTC. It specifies CASSLAATGPSLGGYTF.

The CDR3 is CASGAGTGNSPLHF. The CDR3, as DNA: TGTGCCAGCGGGGCCGGGACAGGGAATTCACCCCTCCACTTT. This chain uses TRBV18 with TRBJ1-6; 9 positions agree with TRBD1. Germline V gene lookup returns CDR1 KGHSH and CDR2 LQKENI. V dropped 8 bases and J dropped 7; count of bases not matched to a gene: 6. The CDR3 runs 14 residues.

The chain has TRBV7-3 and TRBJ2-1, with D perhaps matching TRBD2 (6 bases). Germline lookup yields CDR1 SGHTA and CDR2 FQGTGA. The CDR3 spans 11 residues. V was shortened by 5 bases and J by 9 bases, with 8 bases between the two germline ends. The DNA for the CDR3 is TGTGCCAGCAGCGTCGGGGGTGAGCAGTTCTTC. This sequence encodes CASSVGGEQFF.

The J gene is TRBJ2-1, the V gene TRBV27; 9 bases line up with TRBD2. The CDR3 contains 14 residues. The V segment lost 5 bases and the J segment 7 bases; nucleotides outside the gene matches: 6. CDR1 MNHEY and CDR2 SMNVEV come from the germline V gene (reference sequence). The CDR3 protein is CASSLGLARNEQFF. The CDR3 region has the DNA TGTGCCAGCAGTCTGGGACTAGCAAGGAATGAGCAGTTCTTC.

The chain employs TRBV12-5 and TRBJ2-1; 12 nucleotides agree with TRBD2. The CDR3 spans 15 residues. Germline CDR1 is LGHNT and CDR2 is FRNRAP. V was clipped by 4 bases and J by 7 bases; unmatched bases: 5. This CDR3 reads CASGSSGRAYNEQFF. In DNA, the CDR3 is TGTGCTAGTGGTTCTAGCGGGAGGGCGTATAATGAGCAGTTCTTC. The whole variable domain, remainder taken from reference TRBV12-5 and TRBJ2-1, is DARVTQTPRHKVTEMGQEVTMRCQPILGHNTVFWYRQTMMQGLELLAYFRNRAPLDDSGMPKDRFSAEMPDATLATLKIQPSEPRDSAVYFCASGSSGRAYNEQFFGPGTRLTVL.

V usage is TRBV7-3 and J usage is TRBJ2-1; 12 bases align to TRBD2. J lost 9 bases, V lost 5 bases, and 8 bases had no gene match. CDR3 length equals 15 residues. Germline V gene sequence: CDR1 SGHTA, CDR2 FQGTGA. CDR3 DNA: TGTGCCAGCAGCCCTTCTAGCGGGGGGGCCGGTGAGCAGTTCTTC. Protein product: CASSPSSGGAGEQFF.

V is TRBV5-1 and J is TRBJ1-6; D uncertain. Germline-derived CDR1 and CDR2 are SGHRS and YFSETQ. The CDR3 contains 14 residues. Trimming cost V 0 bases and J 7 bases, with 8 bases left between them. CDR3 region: CASSLVGGNSPLHF. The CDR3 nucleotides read TGCGCCAGCAGCTTGGTGGGAGGGAATTCACCCCTCCACTTT.

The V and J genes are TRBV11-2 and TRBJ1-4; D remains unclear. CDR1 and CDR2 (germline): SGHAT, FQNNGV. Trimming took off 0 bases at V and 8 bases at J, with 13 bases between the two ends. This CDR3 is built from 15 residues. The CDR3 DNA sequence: TGTGCCAGCAGCTTAGATCTAGGAGGGAACGAAAAACTGTTTTTT. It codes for CASSLDLGGNEKLFF.

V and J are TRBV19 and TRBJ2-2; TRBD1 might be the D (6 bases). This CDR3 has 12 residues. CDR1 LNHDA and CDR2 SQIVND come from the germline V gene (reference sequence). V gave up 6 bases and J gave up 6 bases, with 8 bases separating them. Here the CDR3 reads CASRPGAGELFF. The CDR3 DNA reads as TGTGCCAGTAGGCCAGGGGCCGGGGAGCTGTTTTTT.

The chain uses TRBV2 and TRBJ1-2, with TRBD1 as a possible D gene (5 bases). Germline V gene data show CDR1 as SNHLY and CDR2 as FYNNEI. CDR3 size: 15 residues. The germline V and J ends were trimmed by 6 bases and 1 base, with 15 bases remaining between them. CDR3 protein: CASSVTGAFNYGYTF. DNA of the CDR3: TGTGCCAGCAGCGTAACTGGGGCCTTTAACTATGGCTACACCTTC. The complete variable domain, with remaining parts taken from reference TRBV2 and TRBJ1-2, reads EPEVTQTPSHQVTQMGQEVILRCVPISNHLYFYWYRQILGQKVEFLVSFYNNEISEKSEIFDDQFSVERPDGSNFTLKIRSTKLEDSAMYFCASSVTGAFNYGYTFGSGTRLTVV.

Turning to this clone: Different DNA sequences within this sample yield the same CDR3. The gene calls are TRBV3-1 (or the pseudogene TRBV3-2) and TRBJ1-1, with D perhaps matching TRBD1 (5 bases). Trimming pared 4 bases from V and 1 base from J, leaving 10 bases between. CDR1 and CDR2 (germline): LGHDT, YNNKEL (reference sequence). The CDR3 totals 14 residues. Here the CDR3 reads CASSPRDRNTEAFF. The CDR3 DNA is TGTGCCAGCAGCCCGCGTGACAGGAACACTGAAGCTTTCTTT.

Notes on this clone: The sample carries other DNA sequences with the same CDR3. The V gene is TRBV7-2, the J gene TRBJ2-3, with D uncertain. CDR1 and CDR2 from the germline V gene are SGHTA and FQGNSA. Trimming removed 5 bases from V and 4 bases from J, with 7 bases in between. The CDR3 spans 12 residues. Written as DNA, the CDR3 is TGTGCCAGCAGCCCCCGGGCAGATACGCAGTATTTT. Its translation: CASSPRADTQYF.

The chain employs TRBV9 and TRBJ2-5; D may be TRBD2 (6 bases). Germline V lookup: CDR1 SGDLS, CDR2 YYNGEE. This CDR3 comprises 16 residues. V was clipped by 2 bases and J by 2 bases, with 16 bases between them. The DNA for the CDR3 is TGTGCCAGCAGCGTTGCCGCGGGGTTGGGGCAAGAGACCCAGTACTTC. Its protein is CASSVAAGLGQETQYF.

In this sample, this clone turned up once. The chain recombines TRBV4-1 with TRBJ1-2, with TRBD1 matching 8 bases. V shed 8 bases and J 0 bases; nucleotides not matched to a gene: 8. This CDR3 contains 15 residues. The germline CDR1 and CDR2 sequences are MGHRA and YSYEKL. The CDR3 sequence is CASSPRGRPNYGYTF. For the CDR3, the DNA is TGCGCCAGCTCCCCCAGGGGGCGTCCTAACTATGGCTACACCTTC.

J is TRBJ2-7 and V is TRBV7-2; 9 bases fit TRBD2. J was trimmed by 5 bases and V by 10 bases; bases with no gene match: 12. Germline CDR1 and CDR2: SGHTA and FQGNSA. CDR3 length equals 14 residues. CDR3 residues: CAIPFSGRKDEQYF. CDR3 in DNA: TGTGCCATCCCGTTTAGCGGGAGAAAAGACGAGCAGTACTTC. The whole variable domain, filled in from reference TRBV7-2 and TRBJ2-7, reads GAGVSQSPSNKVTEKGKDVELRCDPISGHTALYWYRQSLGQGLEFLIYFQGNSAPDKSGLPSDRFSAERTGGSVSTLTIQRTQQEDSAVYLCAIPFSGRKDEQYFGPGTRLTVT.

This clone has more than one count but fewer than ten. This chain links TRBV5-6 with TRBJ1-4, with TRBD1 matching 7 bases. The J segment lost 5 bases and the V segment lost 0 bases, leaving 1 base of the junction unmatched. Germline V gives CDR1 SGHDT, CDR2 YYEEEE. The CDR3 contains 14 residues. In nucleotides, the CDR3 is TGTGCCAGCAGCTTGGGACAGGGAAATGAAAAACTGTTTTTT. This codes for CASSLGQGNEKLFF.

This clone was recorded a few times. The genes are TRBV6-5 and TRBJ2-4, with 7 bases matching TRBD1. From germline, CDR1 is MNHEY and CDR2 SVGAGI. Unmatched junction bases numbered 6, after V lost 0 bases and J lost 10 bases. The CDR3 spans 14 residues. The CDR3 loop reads CASSYSTGVGIQYF. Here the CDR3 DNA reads TGTGCCAGCAGTTACTCTACAGGGGTAGGGATTCAGTACTTC.

The CDR3: CASSVRTGPEQYF. The CDR3 bases are TGTGCCAGCAGCGTACGGACAGGGCCCGAGCAGTACTTC. The chain is built from TRBV9 and TRBJ2-7; 8 bases map to TRBD1. Germline assignment: CDR1 SGDLS and CDR2 YYNGEE. V lost 1 base and J lost 6; bases outside the gene matches: 3. This CDR3 region has 13 residues.

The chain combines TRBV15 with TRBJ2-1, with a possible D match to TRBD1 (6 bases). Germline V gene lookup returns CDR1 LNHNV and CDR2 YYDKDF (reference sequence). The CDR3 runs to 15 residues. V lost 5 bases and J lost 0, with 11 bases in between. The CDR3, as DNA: TGTGCCACCAGCTATTACAGGGACTCCTACAATGAGCAGTTCTTC. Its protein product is CATSYYRDSYNEQFF. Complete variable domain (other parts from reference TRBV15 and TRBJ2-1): DAMVIQNPRYQVTQFGKPVTLSCSQTLNHNVMYWYQQKSSQAPKLLFHYYDKDFNNEADTPDNFQSRRPNTSFCFLDIRSPGLGDTAMYLCATSYYRDSYNEQFFGPGTRLTVL.

CDR3: CASSFDSSSRTPLHF. Written as DNA, the CDR3 is TGTGCCAGCAGCTTCGACAGTAGCTCGCGAACCCCCCTCCACTTT. The chain links TRBV5-4 to TRBJ1-6; a possible D gene is TRBD1 (5 bases). The CDR3 runs to 15 residues. Germline V gene sequence: CDR1 SGHNT, CDR2 YYREEE (reference sequence). The V end was cut by 2 bases, the J end by 13 bases, with 19 bases between.

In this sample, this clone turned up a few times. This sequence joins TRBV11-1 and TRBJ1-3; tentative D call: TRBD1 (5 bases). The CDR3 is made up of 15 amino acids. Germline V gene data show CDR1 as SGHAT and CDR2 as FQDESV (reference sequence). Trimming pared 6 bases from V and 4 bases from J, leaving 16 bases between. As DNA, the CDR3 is TGTGCCAGCAGAAAGGCGGCAGGGCGAGGAAACACCATATATTTT. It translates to CASRKAAGRGNTIYF.

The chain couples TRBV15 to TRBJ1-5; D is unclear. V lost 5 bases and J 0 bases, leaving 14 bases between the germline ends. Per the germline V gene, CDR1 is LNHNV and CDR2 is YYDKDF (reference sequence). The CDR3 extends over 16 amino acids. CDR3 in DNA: TGTGCCACCAGCCCCCTTTGGGGAGGTAGCAATCAGCCCCAGCATTTT. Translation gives CATSPLWGGSNQPQHF.

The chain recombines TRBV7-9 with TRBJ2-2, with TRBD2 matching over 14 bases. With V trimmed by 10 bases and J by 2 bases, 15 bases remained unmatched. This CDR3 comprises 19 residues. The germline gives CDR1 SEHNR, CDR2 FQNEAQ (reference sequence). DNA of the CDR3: TGTGCCATTCTCCCCGGGACTAGCGGGGGACAAGCTAACACCGGGGAGCTGTTTTTT. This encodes CAILPGTSGGQANTGELFF.

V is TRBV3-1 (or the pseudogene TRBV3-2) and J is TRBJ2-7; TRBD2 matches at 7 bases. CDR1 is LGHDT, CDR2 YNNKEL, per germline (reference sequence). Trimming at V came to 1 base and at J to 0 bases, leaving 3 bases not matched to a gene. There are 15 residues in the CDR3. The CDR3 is CASSQALAVSYEQYF. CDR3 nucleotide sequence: TGTGCCAGCAGCCAAGCTCTAGCGGTCTCCTACGAGCAGTACTTC.